These 31 T cell receptor beta chains share one sample of origin, sequenced in a study of blood T cell repertoires in COVID-19. The assay was immunoSEQ multiplex PCR, and TCRdb's table has in-frame clones only and misses some. The table has 150,000 to 200,000 clones, about 86% seen once. Sequenced material: peripheral blood. All receptors derive from a man aged 60 to 75 with acute or convalescent COVID-19.

The chain couples TRBV30 to TRBJ2-7, with D perhaps TRBD2 (6 bases). The CDR3 has 13 amino acids. With 8 bases removed from V and 4 bases from J, the gap between germline ends came to 18 bases. CDR1 is GTSNPN and CDR2 is SVGIG in the germline V gene (reference sequence). The CDR3 DNA is TGTGCCGGGATCCGGGGAGGACTATACGAGCAGTACTTC. This gives the protein CAGIRGGLYEQYF. The entire variable domain, with the rest obtained from reference TRBV30 and TRBJ2-7, is as follows: SQTIHQWPATLVQPVGSPLSLECTVEGTSNPNLYWYRQAAGRGLQLLFYSVGIGQISSEVPQNLSASRPQDRQFILSSKKLLLSDSGFYLCAGIRGGLYEQYFGPGTRLTVT.

This chain links TRBV5-8 with TRBJ2-7; TRBD1 matches at 7 bases. Germline V lookup: CDR1 SGHTS, CDR2 YDEGEE. The CDR3 consists of 15 residues. V was clipped by 4 bases and J by 2 bases; unmatched bases: 9. The CDR3 sequence is CASSAWGTEPYEQYF. In DNA form, the CDR3 reads TGTGCCAGCAGCGCCTGGGGGACAGAGCCCTACGAGCAGTACTTC.

The chain links TRBV5-1 to TRBJ2-1; a possible D gene is TRBD2 (5 bases). The CDR3 has 15 residues. V shed 0 bases and J shed 0 bases, with 7 bases lying between them. Germline V gives CDR1 SGHRS, CDR2 YFSETQ. The CDR3 is CASSLEGSSYNEQFF. CDR3 coding DNA: TGCGCCAGCAGCTTGGAAGGGAGCTCCTACAATGAGCAGTTCTTC.

The DNA of the CDR3 is TGTGCCATCAGTGAGGCAGGGCCCGGGGAGCTGTTTTTT. Translation: CAISEAGPGELFF. The chain uses TRBV10-3 and TRBJ2-2; weak D call: TRBD1 (5 bases). The ends were cut back, 2 bases at V and 6 bases at J, with 7 bases in the middle. CDR3 length: 13 residues. Germline CDR1 reads ENHRY; CDR2 reads SYGVKD.

CDR3 in DNA: TGTGTCAGAAGTATCAATCCCGGGACAGAGTCCTACAATGAGCAGTTCTTC. Protein product: CVRSINPGTESYNEQFF. The chain links TRBV7-5 to TRBJ2-1; the tabulated D call, TRBD1, remains unverified against the DNA. TRBV7-5 is designated a pseudogene. This CDR3 contains 17 residues.

This clone was counted a few times. The genes are TRBV28 and TRBJ2-2; tentative D call: TRBD1 (5 bases). Trimming removed 1 base at V and 6 bases at J, with 12 bases between. The germline gives CDR1 MDHEN, CDR2 SYDVKM. The CDR3 runs 15 residues. In nucleotides, the CDR3 is TGTGCCAGCAGTTTATCCCCAGGGATGGCCGGGGAGCTGTTTTTT. This gives the protein CASSLSPGMAGELFF.

This clone has only one observation. V is TRBV5-4 and J is TRBJ1-2; TRBD1 is a possible D gene (5 bases). CDR3 size: 13 residues. Germline values: CDR1 SGHNT, CDR2 YYREEE (reference sequence). The V end was cut by 0 bases, the J end by 2 bases, with 5 bases between. Written as DNA, the CDR3 is TGTGCCAGCAGCTTGGACAGGAACTATGGCTACACCTTC. This encodes CASSLDRNYGYTF. The full variable domain, its missing parts supplied by reference TRBV5-4 and TRBJ1-2, is ETGVTQSPTHLIKTRGQQVTLRCSSQSGHNTVSWYQQALGQGPQFIFQYYREEENGRGNFPPRFSGLQFPNYSSELNVNALELDDSALYLCASSLDRNYGYTFGSGTRLTVV.

This chain links TRBV5-1 with TRBJ2-7, with TRBD1 matching 7 bases. The V and J ends lost 2 bases and 2 bases, in that order; junction bases with no gene match: 4. The CDR3 length is 14 residues. Per the germline V gene, CDR1 is SGHRS and CDR2 is YFSETQ. The CDR3 loop reads CASSLVGTAYEQYF. CDR3 bases: TGCGCCAGCAGCTTAGTCGGGACAGCCTACGAGCAGTACTTC. Filled out from reference TRBV5-1 and TRBJ2-7, the complete variable domain reads KAGVTQTPRYLIKTRGQQVTLSCSPISGHRSVSWYQQTPGQGLQFLFEYFSETQRNKGNFPGRFSGRQFSNSRSEMNVSTLELGDSALYLCASSLVGTAYEQYFGPGTRLTVT.

The table lists this clone with a few counts. The chain employs TRBV13 and TRBJ2-2; D possibly corresponds to TRBD1 (6 bases). Germline V gene lookup returns CDR1 PRHDT and CDR2 FYEKMQ (reference sequence). Trimming shortened V by 5 bases and J by 1 base, and 11 bases separated the two germline ends. The CDR3 has 15 residues. This CDR3 is CASSDKGQNTGELFF. The CDR3 DNA reads TGTGCCAGCAGCGACAAGGGACAGAACACCGGGGAGCTGTTTTTT.

The J gene is TRBJ1-4, the V gene TRBV9; 8 bases align to TRBD1. The CDR3 consists of 14 residues. Germline CDR1 is SGDLS and CDR2 is YYNGEE. After removal of 3 bases from V and 10 bases from J, the junction contained 8 bases not matched to a gene. CDR3 DNA: TGTGCCAGCAGCGCCGACGTAACAGGGGGAAAACTGTTTTTT. Translating it yields CASSADVTGGKLFF.

As DNA, the CDR3 is TGTGCCAGCAGCGTAGGAGGCAGGGGGACCGAAGCTTTCTTT. It translates to CASSVGGRGTEAFF. V and J are TRBV9 and TRBJ1-1, with TRBD1 matching 7 bases. CDR3 length equals 14 residues. V shed 0 bases and J 8 bases; nucleotides not matched to a gene: 7. The germline V gene has CDR1 SGDLS and CDR2 YYNGEE.

The chain joins TRBV28 to TRBJ1-5; 10 bases line up with TRBD1. Germline-derived CDR1 and CDR2 are MDHEN and SYDVKM. This CDR3 spans 16 amino acids. Trimming cost V 5 bases and J 2 bases; bases outside gene matches: 6. CDR3: CASSSDRGLGNQPQHF. The DNA of the CDR3 is TGTGCCAGCAGTAGCGACAGGGGGCTTGGCAATCAGCCCCAGCATTTT.

This chain links TRBV28 with TRBJ2-7, with D possibly being TRBD2 (6 bases). This CDR3 comprises 14 residues. The germline CDR1 and CDR2 sequences are MDHEN and SYDVKM. The V end was cut by 7 bases, the J end by 4 bases, with 17 bases between. The CDR3 bases are TGTGCCAGCACCAACGGTCTAGCGAGTTACGAGCAGTACTTC. Protein sequence: CASTNGLASYEQYF.

This clone was observed once. V gene TRBV28 combines with J gene TRBJ2-1; 9 bases are shared with TRBD2. V gave up 8 bases and J gave up 2 bases; unmatched junction bases: 7. This CDR3 is 15 amino acids long. Looked up from germline, CDR1 is MDHEN and CDR2 is SYDVKM. The CDR3 region has the DNA TGTGCCAGCGTGGAGCGGGAGGAGGCCTACAATGAGCAGTTCTTC. Translated, it gives CASVEREEAYNEQFF.

This chain's CDR3 is CASNQDYSYNEQFF. The CDR3 DNA is TGTGCCAGCAACCAGGACTACTCCTACAATGAGCAGTTCTTC. This rearrangement joins TRBV2 to TRBJ2-1, with D possibly being TRBD2 (6 bases). Germline assignment: CDR1 SNHLY and CDR2 FYNNEI. The CDR3 is made up of 14 amino acids. V was clipped by 7 bases and J by 0 bases, with 10 bases between them.

There are a few counts of this clone. This chain connects TRBV18 to TRBJ2-5, with D perhaps matching TRBD2 (6 bases). CDR3 length: 14 amino acids. The germline V and J ends were trimmed by 4 bases and 1 base, with 10 bases remaining between them. Germline V gene sequence: CDR1 KGHSH, CDR2 LQKENI. CDR3 region: CASSRTTAQETQYF. CDR3 in DNA: TGTGCCAGCTCACGGACTACCGCCCAAGAGACCCAGTACTTC.

The chain couples TRBV11-3 to TRBJ2-1, with 7 bases lining up with TRBD1. The germline gives CDR1 SGHNT, CDR2 YENEEA. The CDR3 extends over 14 amino acids. J lost 4 bases, V lost 4 bases, and 4 bases had no gene match. The CDR3 DNA follows: TGTGCCAGCAGCTCCGGGACAGAGTACAATGAGCAGTTCTTC. Its protein is CASSSGTEYNEQFF.

This chain connects TRBV11-2 to TRBJ1-1; no firm D call. CDR1 is SGHAT and CDR2 is FQNNGV in the germline V gene. Deletions cut 3 bases from V and 3 bases from J, with 8 bases between. CDR3 length: 13 amino acids. The CDR3 DNA follows: TGTGCCAGCAGCTTTGAACAGCACACTGAAGCTTTCTTT. This gives the protein CASSFEQHTEAFF.

The rearrangement links TRBV2 to TRBJ1-1; a possible D gene is TRBD1 (5 bases). Trimming took off 4 bases at V and 6 bases at J, with 12 bases between the two ends. Germline assignment: CDR1 SNHLY and CDR2 FYNNEI. The CDR3 sequence is 13 residues long. The CDR3 here is CASSVSGDAEAFF. CDR3 coding DNA: TGTGCCAGCAGTGTTTCGGGGGACGCTGAAGCTTTCTTT.

The CDR3 is CASSYPKGARHSPLHF. As DNA, the CDR3 is TGTGCCAGCAGTTACCCTAAGGGGGCGCGGCATTCACCCCTCCACTTT. The J gene is TRBJ1-6, the V gene TRBV6-5; 7 positions agree with TRBD1. V lost 2 bases and J lost 8; bases outside the gene matches: 9. Germline V gene lookup returns CDR1 MNHEY and CDR2 SVGAGI. This CDR3 contains 16 residues.

The chain uses TRBV28 and TRBJ2-7, with TRBD2 identical over 9 bases. CDR3 length equals 15 residues. The junction had 9 bases not matched to a gene; V was cut back by 6 bases and J by 3 bases. The germline gives CDR1 MDHEN, CDR2 SYDVKM. CDR3 in amino acids: CASRGLGLANYEQYF. CDR3 nucleotide sequence: TGTGCCAGCAGGGGCCTTGGACTAGCGAACTACGAGCAGTACTTC.

The J gene is TRBJ1-2, the V gene TRBV23-1, with D unclear. TRBV23-1 is an open reading frame whose function is uncertain. This CDR3 has 16 amino acids. V was shortened by 0 bases and J by 8 bases, with 19 bases between the two germline ends. The CDR3 is CASSQSEQRTMEGYTF. CDR3 DNA sequence: TGCGCCAGCAGTCAATCGGAACAGAGGACTATGGAAGGCTACACCTTC.

This clone came up once. J is TRBJ1-2 and V is TRBV6-5; 8 bases map to TRBD1. Per germline, CDR1 MNHEY and CDR2 SVGAGI. J gave up 7 bases and V 0 bases, and 7 bases lay outside the gene matches. This CDR3 spans 15 amino acids. The CDR3 sequence is CASSYSNRGLSGYTF. The CDR3, as DNA: TGTGCCAGCAGTTACTCGAACAGGGGGTTATCTGGCTACACCTTC.

This clone was picked up a small number of times. The chain couples TRBV11-2 to TRBJ2-1, with 8 bases fitting TRBD2. V gave up 3 bases and J gave up 5 bases; unmatched junction bases: 6. Germline V gene data show CDR1 as SGHAT and CDR2 as FQNNGV. This CDR3 contains 15 residues. CDR3 sequence: CASSFSAGVNNEQFF. As DNA, the CDR3 is TGTGCCAGCAGCTTCTCAGCGGGAGTCAACAATGAGCAGTTCTTC. The entire variable domain, with the rest obtained from reference TRBV11-2 and TRBJ2-1, is as follows: EAGVAQSPRYKIIEKRQSVAFWCNPISGHATLYWYQQILGQGPKLLIQFQNNGVVDDSQLPKDRFSAERLKGVDSTLKIQPAKLEDSAVYLCASSFSAGVNNEQFFGPGTRLTVL.

CDR3: CASSLGIGQGSGNTIYF. The CDR3 DNA is TGTGCCAGCAGTTTAGGAATCGGACAGGGCTCTGGAAACACCATATATTTT. The genes are TRBV28 and TRBJ1-3, with TRBD1 matching 8 bases. The CDR3 length is 17 residues. Looked up from germline, CDR1 is MDHEN and CDR2 is SYDVKM. V lost 2 bases and J lost 0; bases outside the gene matches: 6.

The V call is TRBV14, the J call TRBJ2-4; 7 bases map to TRBD1. Germline CDR1 and CDR2: SGHDN and FVKESK. V shed 4 bases and J 5 bases; nucleotides not matched to a gene: 8. CDR3 length equals 15 residues. CDR3 in DNA: TGTGCCAGCAGCCCCATCGGTAGGGGGCAAAACATTCAGTACTTC. Translated, it gives CASSPIGRGQNIQYF.

This clone was seen just once. This chain connects TRBV7-9 to TRBJ1-5; possibly TRBD1 for D (6 bases). CDR1 SEHNR and CDR2 FQNEAQ come from the germline V gene (reference sequence). The CDR3 has 15 amino acids. V was trimmed by 2 bases and J by 2 bases, leaving 10 bases between them. The CDR3 here is CASSLRGGRNQPQHF. CDR3 in DNA: TGTGCCAGCAGCTTAAGGGGGGGCCGCAATCAGCCCCAGCATTTT.

The CDR3 region is CASSSTAVQETQYF. DNA of the CDR3: TGTGCCAGCAGCTCCACAGCGGTCCAAGAGACCCAGTACTTC. V and J are TRBV13 and TRBJ2-5, with a weak D call TRBD2 (5 bases). The CDR3 is 14 amino acids. V was pared by 4 bases and J by 1 base, with 10 bases between. Per germline, CDR1 PRHDT and CDR2 FYEKMQ (reference sequence). The full variable domain, with the rest looked up from reference TRBV13 and TRBJ2-5, is AAGVIQSPRHLIKEKRETATLKCYPIPRHDTVYWYQQGPGQDPQFLISFYEKMQSDKGSIPDRFSAQQFSDYHSELNMSSLELGDSALYFCASSSTAVQETQYFGPGTRLLVL.

The chain links TRBV24-1 to TRBJ2-1, with TRBD2 matching 9 bases. Germline-derived CDR1 and CDR2 are KGHDR and SFDVKD. Trimming cost V 4 bases and J 4 bases; bases outside gene matches: 4. The CDR3 spans 15 residues. The CDR3 protein is CATSEPSGNYNEQFF. The DNA for the CDR3 is TGTGCCACCAGTGAGCCTAGCGGGAATTACAATGAGCAGTTCTTC.

The V call is TRBV5-1, the J call TRBJ1-2; D remains unclear. Germline CDR1 and CDR2: SGHRS and YFSETQ. The CDR3 has 14 residues. The V and J ends lost 2 bases and 4 bases respectively, with 12 bases between them. Here the CDR3 DNA reads TGCGCCAGCAGCTTTAGCCTTCGGGGCTATGGCTACACCTTC. This encodes CASSFSLRGYGYTF.

J is TRBJ1-1 and V is TRBV11-2; D is unclear. The CDR3 consists of 14 residues. Trimming pared 2 bases from V and 2 bases from J, leaving 9 bases between. CDR1 is SGHAT and CDR2 is FQNNGV in the germline V gene. CDR3 region: CASSLPVRNTEAFF. As DNA, the CDR3 is TGTGCCAGCAGCTTACCCGTGCGAAACACTGAAGCTTTCTTT.